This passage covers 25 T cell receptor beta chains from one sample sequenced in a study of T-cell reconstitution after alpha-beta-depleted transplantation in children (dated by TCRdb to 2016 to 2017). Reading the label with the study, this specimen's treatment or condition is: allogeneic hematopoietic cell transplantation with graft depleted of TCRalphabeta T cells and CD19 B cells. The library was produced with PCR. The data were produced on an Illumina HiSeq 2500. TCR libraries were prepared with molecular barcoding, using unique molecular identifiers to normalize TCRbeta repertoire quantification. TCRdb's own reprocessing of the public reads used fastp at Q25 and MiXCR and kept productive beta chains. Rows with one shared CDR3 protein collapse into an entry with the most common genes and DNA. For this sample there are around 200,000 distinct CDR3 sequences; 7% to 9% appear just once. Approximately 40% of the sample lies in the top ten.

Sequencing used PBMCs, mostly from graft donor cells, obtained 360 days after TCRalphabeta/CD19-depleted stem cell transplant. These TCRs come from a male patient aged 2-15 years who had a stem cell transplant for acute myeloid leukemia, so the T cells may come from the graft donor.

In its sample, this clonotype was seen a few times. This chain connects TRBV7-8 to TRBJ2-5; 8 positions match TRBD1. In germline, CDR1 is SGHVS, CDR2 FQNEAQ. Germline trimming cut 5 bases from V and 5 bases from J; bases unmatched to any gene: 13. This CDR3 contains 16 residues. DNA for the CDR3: TGTGCCAGCAGCCCCCACCTGACAGGGGCCGGGGAGACCCAGTACTTC. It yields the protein CASSPHLTGAGETQYF.

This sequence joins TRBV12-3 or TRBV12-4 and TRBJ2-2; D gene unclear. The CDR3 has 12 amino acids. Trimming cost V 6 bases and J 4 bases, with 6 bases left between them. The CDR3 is CASRLATGELFF. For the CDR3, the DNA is TGTGCCAGCAGACTGGCCACCGGGGAGCTGTTTTTT.

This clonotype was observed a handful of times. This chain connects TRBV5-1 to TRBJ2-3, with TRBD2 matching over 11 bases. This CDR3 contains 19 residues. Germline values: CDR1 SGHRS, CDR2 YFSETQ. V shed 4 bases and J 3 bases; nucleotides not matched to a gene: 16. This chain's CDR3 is CASSVGLAGGPRQTDTQYF. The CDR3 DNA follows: TGCGCCAGCAGCGTGGGATTAGCGGGGGGGCCGAGGCAGACAGATACGCAGTATTTT.

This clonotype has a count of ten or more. CDR3 amino acids: CSVESGTGFSGANVLTF. The CDR3 coding sequence is TGCAGCGTTGAATCCGGGACAGGGTTTTCTGGGGCCAACGTCCTGACTTTC. V and J are TRBV29-1 and TRBJ2-6; TRBD1 matches at 9 bases. CDR3 length equals 17 residues. In germline, CDR1 is SQVTM, CDR2 ANQGSEA. J was trimmed by 1 base and V by 2 bases; bases with no gene match: 6.

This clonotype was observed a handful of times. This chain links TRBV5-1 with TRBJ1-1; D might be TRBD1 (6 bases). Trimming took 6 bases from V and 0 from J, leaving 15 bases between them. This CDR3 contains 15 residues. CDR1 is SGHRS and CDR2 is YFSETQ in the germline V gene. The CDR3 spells CASMSSGGLNTEAFF. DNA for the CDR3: TGCGCCAGCATGTCAAGTGGGGGGCTGAACACTGAAGCTTTCTTT.

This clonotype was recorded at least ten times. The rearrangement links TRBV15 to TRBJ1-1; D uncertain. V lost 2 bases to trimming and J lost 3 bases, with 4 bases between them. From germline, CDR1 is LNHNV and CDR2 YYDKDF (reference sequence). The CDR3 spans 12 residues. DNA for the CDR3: TGTGCCACCAGCAGAACGTACACTGAAGCTTTCTTT. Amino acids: CATSRTYTEAFF.

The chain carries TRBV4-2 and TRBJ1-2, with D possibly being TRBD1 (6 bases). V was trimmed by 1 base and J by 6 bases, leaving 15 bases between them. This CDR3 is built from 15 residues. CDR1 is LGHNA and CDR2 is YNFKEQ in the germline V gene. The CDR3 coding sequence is TGTGCCAGCAGCCAAGTACCAGGGGACGTGGATGGCTACACCTTC. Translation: CASSQVPGDVDGYTF.

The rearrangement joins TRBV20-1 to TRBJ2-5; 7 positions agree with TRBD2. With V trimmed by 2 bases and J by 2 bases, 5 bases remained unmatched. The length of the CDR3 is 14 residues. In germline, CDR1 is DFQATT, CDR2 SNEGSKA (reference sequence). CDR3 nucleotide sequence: TGCAGTGCTAGACCCCTAGCGGAACAAGAGACCCAGTACTTC. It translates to CSARPLAEQETQYF.

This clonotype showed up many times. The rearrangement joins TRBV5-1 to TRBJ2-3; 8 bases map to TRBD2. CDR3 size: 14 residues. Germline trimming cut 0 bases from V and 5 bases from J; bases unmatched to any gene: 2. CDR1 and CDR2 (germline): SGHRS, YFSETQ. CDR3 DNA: TGCGCCAGCAGCTTGGCGCTAGCGGGAGATACGCAGTATTTT. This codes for CASSLALAGDTQYF.

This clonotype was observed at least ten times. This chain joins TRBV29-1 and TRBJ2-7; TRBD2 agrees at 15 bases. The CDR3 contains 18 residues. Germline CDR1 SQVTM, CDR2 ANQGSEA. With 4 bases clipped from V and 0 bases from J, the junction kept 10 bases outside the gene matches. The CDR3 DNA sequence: TGCAGCGTTGGCGGACTAGCGGGAGGGTCCCATTTCTCCTACGAGCAGTACTTC. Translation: CSVGGLAGGSHFSYEQYF.

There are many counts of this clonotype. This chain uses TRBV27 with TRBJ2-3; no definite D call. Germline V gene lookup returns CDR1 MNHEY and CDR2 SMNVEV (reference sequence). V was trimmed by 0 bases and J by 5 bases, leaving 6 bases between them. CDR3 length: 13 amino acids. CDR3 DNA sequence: TGTGCCAGCAGTTTATCGGGTAGAGATACGCAGTATTTT. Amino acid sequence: CASSLSGRDTQYF.

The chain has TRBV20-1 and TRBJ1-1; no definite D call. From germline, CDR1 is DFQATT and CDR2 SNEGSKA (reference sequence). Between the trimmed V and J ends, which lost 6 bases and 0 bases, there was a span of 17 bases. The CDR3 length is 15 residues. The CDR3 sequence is CSAPGGSFMNTEAFF. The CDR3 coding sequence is TGCAGTGCCCCTGGAGGCAGCTTCATGAACACTGAAGCTTTCTTT.

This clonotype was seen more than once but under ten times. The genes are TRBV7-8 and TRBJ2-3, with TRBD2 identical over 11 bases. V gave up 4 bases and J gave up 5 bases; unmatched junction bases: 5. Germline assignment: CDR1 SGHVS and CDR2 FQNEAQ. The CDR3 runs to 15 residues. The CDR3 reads CASSSPLAGGDTQYF. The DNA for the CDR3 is TGTGCCAGCAGCTCACCCCTAGCGGGAGGAGATACGCAGTATTTT.

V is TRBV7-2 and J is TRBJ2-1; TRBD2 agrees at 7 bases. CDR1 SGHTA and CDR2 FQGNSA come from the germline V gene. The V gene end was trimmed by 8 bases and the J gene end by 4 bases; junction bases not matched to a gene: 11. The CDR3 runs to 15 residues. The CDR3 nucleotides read TGTGCCAGCTCAATTAGCGGGCTTCCTTACAATGAGCAGTTCTTC. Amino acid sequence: CASSISGLPYNEQFF.

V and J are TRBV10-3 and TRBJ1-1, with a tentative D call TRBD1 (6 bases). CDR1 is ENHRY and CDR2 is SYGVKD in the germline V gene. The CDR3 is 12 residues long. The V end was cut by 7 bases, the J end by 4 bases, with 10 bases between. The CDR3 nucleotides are TGTGCCATCAAACGGGGGGCCACTGAAGCTTTCTTT. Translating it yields CAIKRGATEAFF.

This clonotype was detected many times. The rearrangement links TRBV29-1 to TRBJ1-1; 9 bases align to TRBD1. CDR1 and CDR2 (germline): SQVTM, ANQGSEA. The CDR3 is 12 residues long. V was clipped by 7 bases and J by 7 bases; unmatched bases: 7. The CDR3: CSDDRGRGEAFF. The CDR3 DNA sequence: TGCAGCGACGACAGGGGGAGAGGTGAAGCTTTCTTT.

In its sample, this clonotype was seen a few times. CDR3 loop: CASSPQGGARGTDTQYF. The DNA of the CDR3 is TGTGCCAGCAGCCCCCAAGGGGGGGCGCGGGGCACAGATACGCAGTATTTT. The chain couples TRBV4-2 to TRBJ2-3; weak D call: TRBD2 (7 bases). V was trimmed by 4 bases and J by 1 base, leaving 18 bases between them. Per germline, CDR1 LGHNA and CDR2 YNFKEQ. The CDR3 length is 17 residues.

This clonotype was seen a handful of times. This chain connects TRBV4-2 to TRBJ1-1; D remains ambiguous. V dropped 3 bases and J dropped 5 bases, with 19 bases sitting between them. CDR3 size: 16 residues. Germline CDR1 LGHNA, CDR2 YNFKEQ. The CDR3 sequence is CASSQASWGSGTEAFF. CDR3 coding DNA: TGTGCCAGCAGCCAGGCGTCTTGGGGTTCGGGAACTGAAGCTTTCTTT.

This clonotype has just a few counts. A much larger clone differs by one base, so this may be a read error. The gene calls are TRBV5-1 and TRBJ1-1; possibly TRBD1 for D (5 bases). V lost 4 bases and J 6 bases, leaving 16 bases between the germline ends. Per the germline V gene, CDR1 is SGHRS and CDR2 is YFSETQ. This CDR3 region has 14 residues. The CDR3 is CASSPLGATSEAFF. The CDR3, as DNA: TGCGCCAGCAGCCCCCTAGGGGCAACGTCTGAAGCTTTCTTT.

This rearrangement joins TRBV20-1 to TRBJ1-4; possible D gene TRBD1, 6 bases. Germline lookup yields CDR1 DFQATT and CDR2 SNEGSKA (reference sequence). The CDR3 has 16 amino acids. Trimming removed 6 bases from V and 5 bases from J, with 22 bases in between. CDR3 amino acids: CSAPDETWTANEKLFF. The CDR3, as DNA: TGCAGTGCGCCTGACGAGACCTGGACAGCCAATGAAAAACTGTTTTTT.

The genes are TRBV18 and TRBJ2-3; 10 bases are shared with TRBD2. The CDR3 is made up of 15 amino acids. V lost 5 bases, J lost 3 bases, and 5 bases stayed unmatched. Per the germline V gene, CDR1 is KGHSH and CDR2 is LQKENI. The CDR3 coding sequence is TGTGCCAGCTCATCTCCGGGACTAGCGACAGATACGCAGTATTTT. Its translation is CASSSPGLATDTQYF.

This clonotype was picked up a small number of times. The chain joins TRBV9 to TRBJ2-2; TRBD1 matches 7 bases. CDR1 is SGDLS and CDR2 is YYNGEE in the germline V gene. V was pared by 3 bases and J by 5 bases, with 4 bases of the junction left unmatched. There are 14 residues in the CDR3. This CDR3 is CASSAGTVTGELFF. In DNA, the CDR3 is TGTGCCAGCAGCGCCGGGACAGTGACCGGGGAGCTGTTTTTT.

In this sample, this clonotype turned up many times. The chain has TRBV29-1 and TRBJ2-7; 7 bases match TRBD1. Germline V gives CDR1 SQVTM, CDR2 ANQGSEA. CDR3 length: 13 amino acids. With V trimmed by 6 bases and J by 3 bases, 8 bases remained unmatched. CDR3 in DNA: TGCAGCGTCCTAGACAGGGCTGGCTACGAGCAGTACTTC. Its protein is CSVLDRAGYEQYF.

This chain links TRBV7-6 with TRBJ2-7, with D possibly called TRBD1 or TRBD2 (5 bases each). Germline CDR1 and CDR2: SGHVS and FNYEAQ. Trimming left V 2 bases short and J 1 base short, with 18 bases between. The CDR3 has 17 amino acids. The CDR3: CASSLSRGTPGSYEQYV. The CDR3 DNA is TGTGCCAGCAGCTTATCCCGTGGGACGCCGGGATCCTACGAGCAGTACGTC.

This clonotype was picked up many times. Here the CDR3 reads CATSRGRLNEKLFF. The CDR3 region has the DNA TGTGCCACCAGCAGAGGACGGCTCAATGAAAAACTGTTTTTT. V is TRBV15 and J is TRBJ1-4; no definite D call. This CDR3 is 14 amino acids long. Between the trimmed V and J ends, which lost 1 base and 5 bases, there was a span of 8 bases. Germline V gene data show CDR1 as LNHNV and CDR2 as YYDKDF (reference sequence). Drawing the rest from reference TRBV15 and TRBJ1-4, the complete variable domain is DAMVIQNPRYQVTQFGKPVTLSCSQTLNHNVMYWYQQKSSQAPKLLFHYYDKDFNNEADTPDNFQSRRPNTSFCFLDIRSPGLGDTAMYLCATSRGRLNEKLFFGSGTQLSVL.